This T cell receptor beta chain was recorded in a study of T cells in Graves' hyperthyroidism and ophthalmopathy. For the study at large: Sampling of peripheral blood happened at initial diagnosis, prior to any treatment.

Graves' hyperthyroidism qualified as stable when ophthalmopathy did not progress within 18 months. This clonotype was seen many times. Its antigen is still unknown. General study points: Blood also carried most thyroid clonotypes expanded above 0.001. In simple terms, a model built on 13 V-J features told ophthalmopathy apart from stable hyperthyroidism.

TCR beta CDR3 regions were amplified from RNA transcripts. In the first-round RT-PCR of the TCR CDR3, the HTBI primer set was used. TCRdb passed the multiplex PCR reads through MiXCR, listing each CDR3 protein once. Of over 300,000 distinct CDR3 sequences listed, approximately 15% are singletons. The sequencing input was blood. The receptor comes from a woman aged 55-70 years with Graves' hyperthyroidism.

The CDR3 region is CASSMQRGLTDTQYF. CDR3 in DNA: TGTGCCAGCAGTATGCAGCGGGGGCTCACAGATACGCAGTATTTT. The chain joins TRBV27 to TRBJ2-3; 8 bases map to TRBD2. CDR1 MNHEY and CDR2 SMNVEV come from the germline V gene (reference sequence). This CDR3 is built from 15 residues. J lost 2 bases, V lost 5 bases, and 6 bases had no gene match.